This TCR beta chain was sequenced during a study of blood T cell repertoires in COVID-19. Overall study: Both acute and convalescent COVID-19 samples were obtained from the United States, Italy and Spain. T cells, B-cell-depleted T cells, or PBMCs provided the cDNA or gDNA that served as material.

The germline CDR1 and CDR2 sequences are SGHDT and YYEEEE. The V gene lost 4 bases and the J gene lost 1 base, with 12 bases spanning the gap. The CDR3 runs 16 residues. In the original analysis: Estimation of nucleated cell counts relied on the amplification of reference gene primers. TCRdb's table, derived via immunoSEQ multiplex PCR, lists solely in-frame clones and lacks some. V, J and clone size are those of that table, while D and trimming were read from the DNA. The sample gives about 71,000 clones, about four fifths of which show up once; roughly 13% is in the top ten. The clonotype originates from a woman older than 75 with acute or convalescent COVID-19. The chain links TRBV5-6 to TRBJ1-6, with D hard to call. The source material was peripheral blood. The CDR3 reads CASSVRVGSYNSPLHF. The CDR3 coding sequence is TGTGCCAGCAGCGTGAGGGTTGGATCCTATAATTCACCCCTCCACTTT.